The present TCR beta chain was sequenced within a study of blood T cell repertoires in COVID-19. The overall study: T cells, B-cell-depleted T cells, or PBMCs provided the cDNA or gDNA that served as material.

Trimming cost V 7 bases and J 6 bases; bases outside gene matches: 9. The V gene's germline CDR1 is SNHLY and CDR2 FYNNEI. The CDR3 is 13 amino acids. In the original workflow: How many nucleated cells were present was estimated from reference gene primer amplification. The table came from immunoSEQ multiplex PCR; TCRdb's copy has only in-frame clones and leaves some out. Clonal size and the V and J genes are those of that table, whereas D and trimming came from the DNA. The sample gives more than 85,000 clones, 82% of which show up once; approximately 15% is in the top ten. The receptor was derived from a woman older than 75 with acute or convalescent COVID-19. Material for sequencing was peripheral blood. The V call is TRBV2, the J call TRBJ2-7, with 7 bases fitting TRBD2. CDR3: CASTYFSGSEQYV. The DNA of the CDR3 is TGTGCCAGCACTTACTTTAGCGGGTCCGAGCAGTACGTC.